This paragraph covers one T cell receptor beta chain sequence. Its target is not known. These data are taken from a study of T cell responses to AZD1222 COVID-19 vaccine. Study results and caveats: At baseline, just a handful of AZD1222 recipients tested seropositive.

This table comes from immunoSEQ multiplex PCR, and its TCRdb copy is limited to in-frame clones, with some not included. The sample has approximately 73,000 clones, 80% to 85% seen once. CDR1 GTSNPN and CDR2 SVGIG come from the germline V gene (reference sequence). The CDR3 spans 13 residues. V was shortened by 0 bases and J by 3 bases, with 8 bases between the two germline ends. This specimen was peripheral blood, taken on day 0 of AZD1222 vaccination. This TCR derives from an adult in good health. The chain combines TRBV30 with TRBJ1-1; D ambiguous. The CDR3 DNA follows: TGTGCCTGGAGTGTACTTGGTTACACTGAAGCTTTCTTT. Protein sequence: CAWSVLGYTEAFF.